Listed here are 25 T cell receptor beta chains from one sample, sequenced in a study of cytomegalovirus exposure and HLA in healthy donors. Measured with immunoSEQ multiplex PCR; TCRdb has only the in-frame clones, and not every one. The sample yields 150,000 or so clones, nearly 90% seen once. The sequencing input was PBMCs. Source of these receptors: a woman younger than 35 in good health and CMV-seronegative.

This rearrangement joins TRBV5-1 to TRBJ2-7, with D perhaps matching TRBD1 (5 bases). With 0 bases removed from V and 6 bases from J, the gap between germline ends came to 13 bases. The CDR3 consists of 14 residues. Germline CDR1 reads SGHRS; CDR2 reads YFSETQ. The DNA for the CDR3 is TGCGCCAGCAGCTTGGGCTCGGCGCAGGGCGAGCAGTACTTC. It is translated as CASSLGSAQGEQYF.

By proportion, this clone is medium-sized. CDR3 sequence: CASTPSTSNQPQHF. In nucleotides, the CDR3 is TGTGCCAGCACACCTTCTACTAGCAATCAGCCCCAGCATTTT. The chain links TRBV2 to TRBJ1-5, with D unclear. The V gene's germline CDR1 is SNHLY and CDR2 FYNNEI. CDR3 size: 14 residues. V lost 7 bases to trimming and J lost 0 bases, with 10 bases between them.

This CDR3 is CASMTGGNTIYF. CDR3 nucleotide sequence: TGTGCCAGCATGACAGGGGGAAACACCATATATTTT. The chain links TRBV2 to TRBJ1-3; TRBD1 matches at 7 bases. The germline V gene has CDR1 SNHLY and CDR2 FYNNEI. The CDR3 has 12 residues. Trimming took 7 bases from V and 4 from J; bases not matched to a gene: 1.

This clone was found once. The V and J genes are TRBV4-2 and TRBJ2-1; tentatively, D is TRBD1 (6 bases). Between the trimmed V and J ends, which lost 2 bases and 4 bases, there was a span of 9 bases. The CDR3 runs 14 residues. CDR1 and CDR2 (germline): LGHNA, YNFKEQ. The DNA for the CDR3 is TGTGCCAGCAGCCAAAAGGACAGTTACAATGAGCAGTTCTTC. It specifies CASSQKDSYNEQFF.

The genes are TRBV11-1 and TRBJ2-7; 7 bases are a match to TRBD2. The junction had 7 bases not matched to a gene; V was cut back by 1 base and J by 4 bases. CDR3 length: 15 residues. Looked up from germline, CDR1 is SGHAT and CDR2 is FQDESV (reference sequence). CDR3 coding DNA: TGTGCCAGCAGCTTAGGTACTGTTAGCGGGTACGAGCAGTACTTC. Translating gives CASSLGTVSGYEQYF.

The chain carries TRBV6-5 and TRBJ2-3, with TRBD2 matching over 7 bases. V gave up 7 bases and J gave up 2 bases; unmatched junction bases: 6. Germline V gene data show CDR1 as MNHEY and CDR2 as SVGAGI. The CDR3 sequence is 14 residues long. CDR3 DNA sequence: TGTGCCAGCAAGCGGGGCGAGGACACAGATACGCAGTATTTT. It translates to CASKRGEDTDTQYF.

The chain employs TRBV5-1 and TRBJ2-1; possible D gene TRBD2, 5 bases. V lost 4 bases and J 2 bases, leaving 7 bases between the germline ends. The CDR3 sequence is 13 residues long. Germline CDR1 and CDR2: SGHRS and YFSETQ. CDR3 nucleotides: TGCGCCAGCAGCCACGGGACCTACAATGAGCAGTTCTTC. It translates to CASSHGTYNEQFF.

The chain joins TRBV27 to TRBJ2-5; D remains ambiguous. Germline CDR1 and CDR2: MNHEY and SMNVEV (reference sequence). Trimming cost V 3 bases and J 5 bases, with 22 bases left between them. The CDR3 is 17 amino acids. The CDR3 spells CASSFSPHSSRSETQYF. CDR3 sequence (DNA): TGTGCCAGCAGTTTTTCTCCTCACTCCTCGAGGTCGGAGACCCAGTACTTC.

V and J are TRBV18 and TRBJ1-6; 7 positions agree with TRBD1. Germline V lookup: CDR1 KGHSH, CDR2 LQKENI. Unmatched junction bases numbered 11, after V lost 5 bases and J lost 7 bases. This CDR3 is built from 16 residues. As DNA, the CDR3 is TGTGCCAGCTCAATAACAGGGGTCATCCCCAATTCACCCCTCCACTTT. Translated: CASSITGVIPNSPLHF. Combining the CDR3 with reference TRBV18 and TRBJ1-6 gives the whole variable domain NAGVMQNPRHLVRRRGQEARLRCSPMKGHSHVYWYRQLPEEGLKFMVYLQKENIIDESGMPKERFSAEFPKEGPSILRIQQVVRGDSAAYFCASSITGVIPNSPLHFGNGTRLTVT.

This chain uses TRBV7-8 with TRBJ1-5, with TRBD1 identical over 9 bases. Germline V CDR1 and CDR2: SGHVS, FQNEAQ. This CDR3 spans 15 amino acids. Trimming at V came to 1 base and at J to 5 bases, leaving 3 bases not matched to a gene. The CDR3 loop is CASSLDGTGYQPQHF. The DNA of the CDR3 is TGTGCCAGCAGCTTAGATGGGACAGGGTATCAGCCCCAGCATTTT.

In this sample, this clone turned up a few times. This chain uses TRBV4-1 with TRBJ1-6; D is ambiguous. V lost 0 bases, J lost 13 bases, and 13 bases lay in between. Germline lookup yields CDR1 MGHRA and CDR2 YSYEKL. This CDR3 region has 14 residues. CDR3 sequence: CASSQDRSYGPLHF. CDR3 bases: TGCGCCAGCAGCCAAGATCGTTCGTACGGGCCCCTCCACTTT.

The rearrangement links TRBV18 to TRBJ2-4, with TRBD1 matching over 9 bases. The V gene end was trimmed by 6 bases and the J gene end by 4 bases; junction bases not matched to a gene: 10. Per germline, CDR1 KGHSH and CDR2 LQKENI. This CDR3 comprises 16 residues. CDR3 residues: CASSLSDRGGKNIQYF. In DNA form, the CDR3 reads TGTGCCAGCTCTCTATCGGACAGGGGAGGTAAAAACATTCAGTACTTC.

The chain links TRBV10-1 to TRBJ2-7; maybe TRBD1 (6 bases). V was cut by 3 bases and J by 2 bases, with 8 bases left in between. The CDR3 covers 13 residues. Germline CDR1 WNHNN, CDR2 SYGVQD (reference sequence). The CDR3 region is CASSESGAYEQYF. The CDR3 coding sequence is TGCGCCAGCAGTGAATCAGGGGCCTACGAGCAGTACTTC.

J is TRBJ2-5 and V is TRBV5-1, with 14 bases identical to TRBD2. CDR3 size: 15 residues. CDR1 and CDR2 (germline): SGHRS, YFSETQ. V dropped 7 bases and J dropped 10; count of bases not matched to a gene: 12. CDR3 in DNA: TGCGCCAGCTCCCTCGGGACTAGCGGGGGAGGGGACCAGTACTTC. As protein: CASSLGTSGGGDQYF.

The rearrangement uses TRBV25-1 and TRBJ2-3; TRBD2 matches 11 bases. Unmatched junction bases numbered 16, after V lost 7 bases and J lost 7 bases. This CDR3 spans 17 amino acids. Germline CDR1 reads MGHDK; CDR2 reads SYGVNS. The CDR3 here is CASTLTDPLAGVYTQYF. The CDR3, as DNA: TGTGCCAGCACTCTGACCGACCCACTAGCGGGGGTTTATACGCAGTATTTT.

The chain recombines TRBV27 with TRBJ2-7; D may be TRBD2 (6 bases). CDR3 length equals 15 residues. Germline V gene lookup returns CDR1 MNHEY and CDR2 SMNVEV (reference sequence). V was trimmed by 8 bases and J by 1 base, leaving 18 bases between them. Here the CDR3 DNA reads TGTGCCAGCGGCCTTAGATCCGGGGGATCCTACGAGCAGTACTTC. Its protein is CASGLRSGGSYEQYF.

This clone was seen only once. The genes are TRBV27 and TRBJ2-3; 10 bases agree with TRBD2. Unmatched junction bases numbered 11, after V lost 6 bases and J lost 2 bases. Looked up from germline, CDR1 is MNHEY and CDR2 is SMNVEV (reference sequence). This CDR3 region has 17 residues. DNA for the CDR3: TGTGCCAGCAGCTATGCGGGTAGCGGGGGGTTCACAGATACGCAGTATTTT. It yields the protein CASSYAGSGGFTDTQYF.

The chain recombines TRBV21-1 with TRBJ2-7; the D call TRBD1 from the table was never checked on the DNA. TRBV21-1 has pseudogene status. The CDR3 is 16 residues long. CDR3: CASSTNRGRLTHEQYF. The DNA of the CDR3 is TGTGCCAGCAGCACTAACAGGGGGCGTCTTACCCACGAGCAGTACTTC.

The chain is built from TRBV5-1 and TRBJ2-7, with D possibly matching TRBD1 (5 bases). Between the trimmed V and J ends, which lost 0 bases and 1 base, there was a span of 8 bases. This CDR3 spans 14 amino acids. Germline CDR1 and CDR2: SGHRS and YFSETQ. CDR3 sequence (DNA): TGCGCCAGCAGCTTGGGCAGGGCTTCCTACGAGCAGTACTTC. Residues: CASSLGRASYEQYF.

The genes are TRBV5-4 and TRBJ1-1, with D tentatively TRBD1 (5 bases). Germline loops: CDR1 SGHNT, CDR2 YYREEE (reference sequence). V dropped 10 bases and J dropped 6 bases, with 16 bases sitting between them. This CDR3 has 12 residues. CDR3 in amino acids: CAQEAGGSEAFF. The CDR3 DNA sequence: TGTGCCCAGGAGGCGGGGGGGTCTGAAGCTTTCTTT.

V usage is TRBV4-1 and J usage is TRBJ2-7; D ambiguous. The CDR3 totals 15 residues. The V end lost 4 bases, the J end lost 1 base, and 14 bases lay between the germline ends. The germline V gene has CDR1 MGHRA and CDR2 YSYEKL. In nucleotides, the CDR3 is TGCGCCAGCAGCCGAAATAGAGGCGAGTCCTACGAGCAGTACTTC. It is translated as CASSRNRGESYEQYF.

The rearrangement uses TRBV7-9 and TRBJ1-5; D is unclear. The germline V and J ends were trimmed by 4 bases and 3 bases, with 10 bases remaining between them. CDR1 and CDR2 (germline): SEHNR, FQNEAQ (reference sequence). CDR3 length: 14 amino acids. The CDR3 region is CASSSAANNQPQHF. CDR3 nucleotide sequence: TGTGCCAGCAGCTCCGCGGCGAACAATCAGCCCCAGCATTTT.

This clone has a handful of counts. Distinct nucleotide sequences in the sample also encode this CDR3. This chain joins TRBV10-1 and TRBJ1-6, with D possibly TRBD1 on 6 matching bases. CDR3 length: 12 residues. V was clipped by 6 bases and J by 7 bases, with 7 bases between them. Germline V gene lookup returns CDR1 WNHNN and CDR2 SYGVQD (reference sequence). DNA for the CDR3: TGCGCCAGCAGCGACAGGAATTCACCCCTCCACTTT. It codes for CASSDRNSPLHF.

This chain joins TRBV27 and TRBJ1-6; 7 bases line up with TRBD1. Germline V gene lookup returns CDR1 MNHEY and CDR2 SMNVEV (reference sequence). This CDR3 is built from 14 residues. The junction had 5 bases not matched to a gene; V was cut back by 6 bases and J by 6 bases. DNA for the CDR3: TGTGCCAGCAGACCGGGACAGAGTAATTCACCCCTCCACTTT. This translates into CASRPGQSNSPLHF.

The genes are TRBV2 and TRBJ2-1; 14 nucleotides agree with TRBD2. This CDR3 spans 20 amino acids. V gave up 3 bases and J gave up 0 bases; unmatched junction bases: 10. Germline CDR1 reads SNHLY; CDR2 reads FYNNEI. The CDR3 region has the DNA TGTGCCAGCAGTGACCCCGGGACTAGCGGGGGACGGACCTCCTACAATGAGCAGTTCTTC. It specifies CASSDPGTSGGRTSYNEQFF. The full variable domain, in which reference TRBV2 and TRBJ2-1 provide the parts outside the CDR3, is EPEVTQTPSHQVTQMGQEVILRCVPISNHLYFYWYRQILGQKVEFLVSFYNNEISEKSEIFDDQFSVERPDGSNFTLKIRSTKLEDSAMYFCASSDPGTSGGRTSYNEQFFGPGTRLTVL.